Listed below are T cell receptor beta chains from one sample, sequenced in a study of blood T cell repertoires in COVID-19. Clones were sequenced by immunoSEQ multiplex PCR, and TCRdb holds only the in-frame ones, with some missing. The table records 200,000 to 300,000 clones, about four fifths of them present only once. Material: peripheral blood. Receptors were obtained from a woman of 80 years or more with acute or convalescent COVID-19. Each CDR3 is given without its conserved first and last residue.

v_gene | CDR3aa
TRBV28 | ASLSARGTEAF
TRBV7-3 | ASSPLTGTTGELF
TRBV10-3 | AISEIQGVHGELF
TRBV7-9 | ASSLGGRGRGLGGYT
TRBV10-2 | ASSESPGNGDTQY
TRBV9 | ASSVVAGVSYNEQF
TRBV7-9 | ASSSPLTGELETQY
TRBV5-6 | ASSFDRDEETQY
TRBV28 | ASSSTGGSSYEQY
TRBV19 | ASSTVGNQPQH
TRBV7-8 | ASSFKGAANEKLF
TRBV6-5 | ATSIPGSNYGYT
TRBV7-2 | ASSLSPGQGVSPLH
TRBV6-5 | AIHGQAPYNEQF
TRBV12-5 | ASGLNSITEAF
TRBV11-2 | VSSLPGGRTEAF
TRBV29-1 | SVEGSMNTEAF
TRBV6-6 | ASSYSSGGTDTQY
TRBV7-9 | ASSLTSGGVTGELF
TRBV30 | AWSGTTYGNQPQH
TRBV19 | ASRGQSSYNSPLH
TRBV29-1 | SVAWAQETQY
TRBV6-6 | ASSRQQGAVYNEQF
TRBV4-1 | ASSQDQGTGYAGNTIY
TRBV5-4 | ASSLGGRGRNEQF
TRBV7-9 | ASSTDKAEGYT
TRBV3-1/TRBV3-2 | ASTLRGGSPLH
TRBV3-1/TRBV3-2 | ASSQAVGGGFTDTQY
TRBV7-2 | ASARRGGLNEQY
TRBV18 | ASSPQGVGTEAF
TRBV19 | ASSLDSSPANYGYT
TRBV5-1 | ASSLAQGGRDEQF
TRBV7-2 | ASSLRGAGDTQY
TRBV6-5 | AASTAGGDEQY
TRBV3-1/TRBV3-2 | ASSPSPVVAGVTDTQY
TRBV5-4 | ASSRSLGLRGGSYNEQF
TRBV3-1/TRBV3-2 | ASSQGAGLGNTIY
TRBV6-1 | ASRTGSGTEAF
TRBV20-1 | SAWQPGGYT
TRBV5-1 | ASSWDMGQPQH
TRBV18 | ASSRGDSNQPQH
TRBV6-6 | ASSRKGGQGATTYEQY
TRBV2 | ASMLQVTGELF
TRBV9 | ASSVGDRVFGTEAF
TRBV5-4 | ASRRGPLEVHTEAF
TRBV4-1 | ASSQEAGVKQPQH
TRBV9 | ASSIRDQRGAAPLRADTQY
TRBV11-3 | ASSRGSSYEQY
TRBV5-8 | ASRRRSIGQGNVAF